This T cell receptor beta chain was recorded in a study of Graves' ophthalmopathy and Graves' hyperthyroidism. About the study: Samples of peripheral blood were obtained at initial diagnosis, prior to treatment of any kind.

The table lists this clonotype with a count of one. Its antigen is currently unknown. The authors amplified TCR beta CDR3 regions, and they did so from RNA transcripts for repertoire sequencing. Second-round multiplex PCR followed a first-round RT-PCR using HTBI primers. TCRdb used MiXCR to reprocess the multiplex PCR reads, holding one entry per CDR3 protein. The sample carries approximately 210,000 distinct CDR3 sequences, roughly 29% recorded once. All donors with ophthalmopathy were recorded as having moderate-to-severe activity, CAS ≥3, NOSPECS ≥4 and a duration under 3 months. Findings and limits, study-wide: Ophthalmopathy and stable hyperthyroidism were discriminated by a 13-signature model, with about 90% sensitivity and around 81% specificity.

The V end lost 3 bases, the J end lost 6 bases, and 9 bases lay between the germline ends. CDR3 length equals 14 residues. Germline values: CDR1 SGHAT, CDR2 FQNNGV. This chain connects TRBV11-2 to TRBJ1-6; perhaps TRBD1 as D (6 bases). This TCR came from a man between 45 and 60 years old with Graves' ophthalmopathy. Sequenced: peripheral blood. The CDR3 DNA follows: TGTGCCAGCAGCTTGGACAGTCCTAATTCACCCCTCCACTTT. Translating gives CASSLDSPNSPLHF. The full variable domain, its missing parts supplied by reference TRBV11-2 and TRBJ1-6, is EAGVAQSPRYKIIEKRQSVAFWCNPISGHATLYWYQQILGQGPKLLIQFQNNGVVDDSQLPKDRFSAERLKGVDSTLKIQPAKLEDSAVYLCASSLDSPNSPLHFGNGTRLTVT.